These 14 T cell receptor beta chains originate from one sample sequenced in a study of T cell changes during pregnancy in multiple sclerosis. TCRdb's copy holds only in-frame clones and misses some; the assay was immunoSEQ multiplex PCR. The top ten hold about 0.8% of the sample, which has roughly 79,000 clones, just over 90% seen once. The sample in question was peripheral blood, obtained in the second trimester of pregnancy. The origin of the receptors is a female donor in good health, enrolled as a control in a pregnancy study.

The rearrangement links TRBV23-1 to TRBJ2-1, with 7 bases identical to TRBD1. TRBV23-1 is annotated as an ORF whose role is uncertain. CDR3 size: 15 residues. The junction had 0 bases not matched to a gene; V was cut back by 1 base and J by 0 bases. The CDR3 bases are TGCGCCAGCAGTCAATGGGACAGCTCCTACAATGAGCAGTTCTTC. Residues: CASSQWDSSYNEQFF.

Many counts were recorded for this clone. The chain recombines TRBV4-3 with TRBJ2-1; TRBD1 agrees at 9 bases. Germline values: CDR1 LGHNA, CDR2 YSLEER. The J segment lost 3 bases and the V segment lost 0 bases, leaving 6 bases of the junction unmatched. The CDR3 covers 17 residues. The DNA of the CDR3 is TGCGCCAGCAGCCAAGATATGGGACAGGGACTCTACAATGAGCAGTTCTTC. Protein: CASSQDMGQGLYNEQFF.

The rearrangement joins TRBV9 to TRBJ2-5, with D possibly being TRBD1 (6 bases). This CDR3 has 17 residues. Per the germline V gene, CDR1 is SGDLS and CDR2 is YYNGEE. With 3 bases removed from V and 2 bases from J, the gap between germline ends came to 20 bases. In DNA, the CDR3 is TGTGCCAGCAGCGCGGGTCAACCGGACAGATCTCAAGAGACCCAGTACTTC. Translating it yields CASSAGQPDRSQETQYF.

This sequence joins TRBV19 and TRBJ2-5, with 11 bases lining up with TRBD2. V gave up 6 bases and J gave up 2 bases; unmatched junction bases: 5. The CDR3 totals 15 residues. Germline loops: CDR1 LNHDA, CDR2 SQIVND (reference sequence). CDR3 in DNA: TGTGCCAGTAGAGCCACTAGCGGGGGTCAAGAGACCCAGTACTTC. As protein: CASRATSGGQETQYF.

The CDR3 nucleotides read TGTGCCAGCAGTGACTCGGCGGGGAACACAGATACGCAGTATTTT. It specifies CASSDSAGNTDTQYF. The V gene is TRBV6-4, the J gene TRBJ2-3; D possibly corresponds to TRBD2 (6 bases). V was clipped by 0 bases and J by 2 bases, with 9 bases between them. CDR1 is MRHNA and CDR2 is SNTAGT in the germline V gene. The CDR3 spans 15 residues.

This clone has only a few counts. V is TRBV21-1 and J is TRBJ2-2; TRBD1 is the table's D call, not checked against the DNA. TRBV21-1 is marked as a pseudogene. The CDR3 loop spans 15 amino acids. DNA of the CDR3: TGTGCCAGCAGCAAAGAACGGGGCAGGGGAGGGGAGCTGTTTTTT. Amino acid sequence: CASSKERGRGGELFF.

The chain uses TRBV9 and TRBJ2-5; weak D call: TRBD1 (6 bases). Trimming took off 7 bases at V and 2 bases at J, with 12 bases between the two ends. The CDR3 has 13 residues. Germline V gene sequence: CDR1 SGDLS, CDR2 YYNGEE. The CDR3 sequence: CASAGVGQETQYF. In DNA form, the CDR3 reads TGTGCCAGCGCAGGGGTAGGGCAAGAGACCCAGTACTTC. Filled out from reference TRBV9 and TRBJ2-5, the complete variable domain reads DSGVTQTPKHLITATGQRVTLRCSPRSGDLSVYWYQQSLDQGLQFLIQYYNGEERAKGNILERFSAQQFPDLHSELNLSSLELGDSALYFCASAGVGQETQYFGPGTRLLVL.

The rearrangement joins TRBV9 to TRBJ1-2; TRBD1 aligns across 9 bases. This CDR3 contains 15 residues. Germline V gene sequence: CDR1 SGDLS, CDR2 YYNGEE. J lost 8 bases, V lost 2 bases, and 10 bases had no gene match. The chain's CDR3 is CASSVDRDRVGGYTF. Here the CDR3 DNA reads TGTGCCAGCAGCGTGGACCGGGACAGGGTTGGAGGCTACACCTTC.

V is TRBV7-2 and J is TRBJ2-1; D is uncertain. Trimming cost V 0 bases and J 4 bases, with 10 bases left between them. Germline-derived CDR1 and CDR2 are SGHTA and FQGNSA. This CDR3 is 15 amino acids long. CDR3 protein: CASSLAPLGYNEQFF. The CDR3 DNA sequence: TGTGCCAGCAGCTTAGCCCCCCTCGGGTACAATGAGCAGTTCTTC.

The rearrangement uses TRBV5-1 and TRBJ1-3; perhaps TRBD1 as D (5 bases). The CDR3 contains 14 residues. V dropped 4 bases and J dropped 4 bases, with 12 bases sitting between them. Germline V gene lookup returns CDR1 SGHRS and CDR2 YFSETQ. The CDR3 bases are TGCGCCAGCAGCCCCTCGGGGGAGGGAAACACCATATATTTT. Protein product: CASSPSGEGNTIYF.

The rearrangement joins TRBV10-3 to TRBJ1-1; no definite D call. The V and J ends lost 2 bases and 4 bases respectively, with 11 bases between them. The CDR3 spans 14 residues. Germline values: CDR1 ENHRY, CDR2 SYGVKD. The CDR3 bases are TGTGCCATCAGTGAGCCCCCCCGGGGCACTGAAGCTTTCTTT. Its protein is CAISEPPRGTEAFF.

The chain recombines TRBV18 with TRBJ2-2, with 10 bases lining up with TRBD2. CDR1 and CDR2 (germline): KGHSH, LQKENI. Trimming at V came to 3 bases and at J to 0 bases, leaving 4 bases not matched to a gene. There are 17 residues in the CDR3. This CDR3 is CASSPNLAGANTGELFF. The CDR3 nucleotides read TGTGCCAGCTCACCCAATCTAGCGGGAGCGAACACCGGGGAGCTGTTTTTT.

This clone has just one count. The chain carries TRBV5-1 and TRBJ1-1, with TRBD1 identical over 7 bases. The CDR3 extends over 14 amino acids. The V and J ends lost 4 bases and 7 bases, in that order; junction bases with no gene match: 10. Germline V lookup: CDR1 SGHRS, CDR2 YFSETQ. CDR3 in DNA: TGCGCCAGCAGCCCCAGGGGGAAGGCGGATGAAGCTTTCTTT. This gives the protein CASSPRGKADEAFF.

This chain joins TRBV6-5 and TRBJ2-7; TRBD1 aligns across 7 bases. Germline V lookup: CDR1 MNHEY, CDR2 SVGAGI. This CDR3 is built from 15 residues. Trimming at V came to 0 bases and at J to 3 bases, leaving 5 bases not matched to a gene. CDR3 region: CASSYSLTGVYEQYF. In DNA, the CDR3 is TGTGCCAGCAGTTACTCGTTAACAGGGGTCTACGAGCAGTACTTC.